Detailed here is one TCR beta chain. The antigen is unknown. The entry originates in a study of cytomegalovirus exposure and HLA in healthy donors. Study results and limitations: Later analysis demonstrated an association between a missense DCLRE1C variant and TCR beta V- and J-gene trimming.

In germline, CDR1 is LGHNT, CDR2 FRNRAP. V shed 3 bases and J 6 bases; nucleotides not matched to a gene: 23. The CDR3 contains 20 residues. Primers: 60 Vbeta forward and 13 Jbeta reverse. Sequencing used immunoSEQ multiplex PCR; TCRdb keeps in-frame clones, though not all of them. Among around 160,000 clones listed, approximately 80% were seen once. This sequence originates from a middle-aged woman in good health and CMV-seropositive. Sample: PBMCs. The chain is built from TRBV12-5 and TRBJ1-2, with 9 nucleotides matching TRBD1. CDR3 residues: CASGFSPGTGTRFGLDGYTF. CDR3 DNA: TGTGCTAGTGGTTTCAGCCCCGGGACAGGGACGAGGTTCGGCCTAGATGGCTACACCTTC.